This T cell receptor (beta chain) is from a study of blood T cells in healthy people across ages. General study points: What prevented conclusive comparison of naive and antigen-experienced cells was that PBMCs were unsorted. Greater diversity and more naive CD4+ cells were seen in long-lived donors than in aged donors. Measured against age, TCR beta diversity per million T cells decreased in a roughly linear manner.

As for this clonotype: Its antigen is as yet unknown. At one of its ends the junction is not consistent with the germline gene, which may arise from a read error.

There are 13 residues in the CDR3. Then a second PCR, running about 7 to 11 cycles, was carried out with a sample-barcoded 5' primer and a J-beta primer mix. TCRdb redid the calling of the 5' RACE reads with MiXCR, one entry per CDR3 protein. The sample yields about 580,000 distinct CDR3 sequences, around 50% seen once. The material sequenced was blood. The source is a man older than 75 in good health. The chain joins TRBV12-3 or TRBV12-4 to TRBJ2-3; the D is unclear. The CDR3 DNA reads as TGTGCCAGAAGTTCCACGTCGCCGGGTACGCAGTATTTT. Translated, it gives CARSSTSPGTQYF.